The present T cell receptor (beta chain) was sequenced within a study of spatial heterogeneity in lung cancer. Study summary: Every unique TCR and UMI combination, on average, appeared more than ten times in raw reads.

Noted time point: sample taken at primary tumor resection. This CDR3 contains 16 residues. V dropped 3 bases and J dropped 4; count of bases not matched to a gene: 6. This clonotype was recorded at least ten times. Each TCR cDNA molecule bore a unique molecular identifier. TCRdb re-analysed the 5' RACE reads in MiXCR, keeping a single row per CDR3 protein. The sample lists more than 60,000 distinct CDR3 sequences, around 6% occurring once. This material consisted of PBMCs, taken at surgery. The chain recombines TRBV23-1 with TRBJ2-3, with 11 bases lining up with TRBD2. TRBV23-1 is labeled an ORF, and its function is uncertain. The TCR originated in a female donor with early-stage non-small cell lung cancer. CDR3 in DNA: TGCGCCAGCAGTCAGTTTAGCGGGGGGGCCCCAGATACGCAGTATTTT. Its translation: CASSQFSGGAPDTQYF.